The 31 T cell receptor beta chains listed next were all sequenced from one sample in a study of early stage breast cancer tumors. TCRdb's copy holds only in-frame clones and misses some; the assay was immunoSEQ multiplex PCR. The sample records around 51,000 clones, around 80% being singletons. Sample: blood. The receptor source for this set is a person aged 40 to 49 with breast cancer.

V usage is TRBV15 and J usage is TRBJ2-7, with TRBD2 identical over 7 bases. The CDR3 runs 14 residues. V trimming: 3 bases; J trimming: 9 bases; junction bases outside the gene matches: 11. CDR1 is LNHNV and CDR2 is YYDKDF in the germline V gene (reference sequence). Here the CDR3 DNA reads TGTGCCACCAGCAGGGGGGGAGGGTTGGCGGTGCAGTACTTC. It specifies CATSRGGGLAVQYF.

CDR3 region: CASSFGLANTEAFF. The CDR3 nucleotides read TGTGCCAGCAGTTTTGGCCTGGCGAACACTGAAGCTTTCTTT. This chain joins TRBV27 and TRBJ1-1; D is undetermined. Looked up from germline, CDR1 is MNHEY and CDR2 is SMNVEV (reference sequence). The CDR3 has 14 amino acids. The germline V and J ends were trimmed by 3 bases and 1 base, with 9 bases remaining between them.

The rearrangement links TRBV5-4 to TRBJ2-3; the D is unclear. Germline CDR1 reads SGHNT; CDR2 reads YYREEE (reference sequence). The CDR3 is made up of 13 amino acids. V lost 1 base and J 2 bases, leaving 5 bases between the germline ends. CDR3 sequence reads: CASSLSPTDTQYF. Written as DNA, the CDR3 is TGTGCCAGCAGCTTGTCGCCCACAGATACGCAGTATTTT. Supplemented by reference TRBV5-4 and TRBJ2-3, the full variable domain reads ETGVTQSPTHLIKTRGQQVTLRCSSQSGHNTVSWYQQALGQGPQFIFQYYREEENGRGNFPPRFSGLQFPNYSSELNVNALELDDSALYLCASSLSPTDTQYFGPGTRLTVL.

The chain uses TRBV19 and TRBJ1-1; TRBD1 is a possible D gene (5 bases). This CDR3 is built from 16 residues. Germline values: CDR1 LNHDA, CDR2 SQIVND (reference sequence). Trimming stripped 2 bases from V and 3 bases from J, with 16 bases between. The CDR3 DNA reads TGTGCCAGTAGTATACAGTTAGGGGTAAGGGACACTGAAGCTTTCTTT. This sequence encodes CASSIQLGVRDTEAFF.

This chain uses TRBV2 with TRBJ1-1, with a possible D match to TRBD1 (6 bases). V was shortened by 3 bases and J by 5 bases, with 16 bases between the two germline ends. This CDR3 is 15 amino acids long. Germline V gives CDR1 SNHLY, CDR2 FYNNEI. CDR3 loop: CASSDLLATGTEAFF. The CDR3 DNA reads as TGTGCCAGCAGTGACCTTCTAGCCACAGGGACTGAAGCTTTCTTT.

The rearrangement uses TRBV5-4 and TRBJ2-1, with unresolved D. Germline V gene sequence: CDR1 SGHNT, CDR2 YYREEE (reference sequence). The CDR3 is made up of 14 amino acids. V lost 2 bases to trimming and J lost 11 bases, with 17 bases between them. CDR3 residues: CASSFYASDVQQFF. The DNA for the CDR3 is TGTGCCAGCAGCTTTTATGCCTCTGATGTCCAGCAGTTCTTC.

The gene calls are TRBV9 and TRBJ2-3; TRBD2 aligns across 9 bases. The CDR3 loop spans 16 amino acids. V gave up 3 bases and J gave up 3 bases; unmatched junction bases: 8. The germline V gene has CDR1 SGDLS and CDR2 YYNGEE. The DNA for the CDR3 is TGTGCCAGCAGCGCCTTAGCGGGAGTAGGGACAGATACGCAGTATTTT. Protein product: CASSALAGVGTDTQYF.

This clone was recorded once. The CDR3 here is CATFFSGNTIYF. CDR3 nucleotides: TGTGCCACCTTCTTCTCTGGAAACACCATATATTTT. J is TRBJ1-3 and V is TRBV6-1, with no clear D. This CDR3 region has 12 residues. The germline V gene has CDR1 MNHNS and CDR2 SASEGT. V was cut by 10 bases and J by 0 bases, with 7 bases left in between.

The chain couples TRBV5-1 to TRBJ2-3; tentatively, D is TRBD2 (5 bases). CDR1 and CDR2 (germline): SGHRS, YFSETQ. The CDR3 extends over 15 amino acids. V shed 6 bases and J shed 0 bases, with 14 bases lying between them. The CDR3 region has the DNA TGCGCCAGCACGGGGAGCGGATCTAGCACAGATACGCAGTATTTT. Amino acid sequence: CASTGSGSSTDTQYF.

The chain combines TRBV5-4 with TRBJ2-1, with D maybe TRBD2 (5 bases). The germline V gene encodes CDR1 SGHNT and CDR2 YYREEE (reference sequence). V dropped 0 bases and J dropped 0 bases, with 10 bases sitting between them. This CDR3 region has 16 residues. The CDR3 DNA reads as TGTGCCAGCAGCTTGGACGGGGAGAGCTCCTACAATGAGCAGTTCTTC. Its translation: CASSLDGESSYNEQFF.

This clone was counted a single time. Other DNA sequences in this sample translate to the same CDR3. The CDR3: CASSLMGETQYF. In DNA, the CDR3 is TGTGCCAGCAGCTTAATGGGAGAGACCCAGTACTTC. This chain uses TRBV7-9 with TRBJ2-5; unclear D gene. Germline V gene sequence: CDR1 SEHNR, CDR2 FQNEAQ (reference sequence). This CDR3 is built from 12 residues. The V end was cut by 2 bases, the J end by 4 bases, with 5 bases between.

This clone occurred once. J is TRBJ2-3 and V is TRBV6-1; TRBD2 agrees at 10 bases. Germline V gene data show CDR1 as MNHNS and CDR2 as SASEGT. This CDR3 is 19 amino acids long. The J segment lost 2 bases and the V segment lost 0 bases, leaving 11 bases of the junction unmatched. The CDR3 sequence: CASSEARGVAGGVTDTQYF. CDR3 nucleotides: TGTGCCAGCAGTGAAGCAAGGGGAGTAGCGGGAGGTGTCACAGATACGCAGTATTTT.

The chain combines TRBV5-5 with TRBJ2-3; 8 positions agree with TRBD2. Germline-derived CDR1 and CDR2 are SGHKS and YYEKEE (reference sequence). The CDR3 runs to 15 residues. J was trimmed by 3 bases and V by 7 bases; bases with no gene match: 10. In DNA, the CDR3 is TGTGCCAGCCGGAGCGGGAGACTAGGGACAGATACGCAGTATTTT. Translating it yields CASRSGRLGTDTQYF.

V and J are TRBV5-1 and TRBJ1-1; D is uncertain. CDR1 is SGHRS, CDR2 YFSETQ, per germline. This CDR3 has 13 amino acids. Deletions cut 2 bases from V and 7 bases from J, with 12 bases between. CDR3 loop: CASSFKLGNEAFF. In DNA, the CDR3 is TGCGCCAGCAGCTTCAAACTTGGGAATGAAGCTTTCTTT.

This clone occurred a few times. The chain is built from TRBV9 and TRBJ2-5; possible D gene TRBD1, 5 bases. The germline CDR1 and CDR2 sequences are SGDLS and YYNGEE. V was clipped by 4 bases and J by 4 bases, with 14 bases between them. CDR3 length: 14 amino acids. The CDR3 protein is CASSPQLGAETQYF. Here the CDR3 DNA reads TGTGCCAGCAGCCCCCAGTTAGGGGCAGAGACCCAGTACTTC.

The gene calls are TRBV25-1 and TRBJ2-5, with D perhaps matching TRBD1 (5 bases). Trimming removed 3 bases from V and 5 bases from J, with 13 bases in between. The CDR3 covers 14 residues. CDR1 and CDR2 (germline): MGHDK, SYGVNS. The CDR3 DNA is TGTGCCAGCAGTGACAGGGTTTCAGTTGAGACCCAGTACTTC. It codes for CASSDRVSVETQYF.

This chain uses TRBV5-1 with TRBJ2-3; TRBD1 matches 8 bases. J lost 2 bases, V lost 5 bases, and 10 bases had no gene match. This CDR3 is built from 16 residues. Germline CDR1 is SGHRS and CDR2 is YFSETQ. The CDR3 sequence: CASSHDRGPITDTQYF. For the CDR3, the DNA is TGCGCCAGCAGTCATGACAGGGGACCCATCACAGATACGCAGTATTTT.

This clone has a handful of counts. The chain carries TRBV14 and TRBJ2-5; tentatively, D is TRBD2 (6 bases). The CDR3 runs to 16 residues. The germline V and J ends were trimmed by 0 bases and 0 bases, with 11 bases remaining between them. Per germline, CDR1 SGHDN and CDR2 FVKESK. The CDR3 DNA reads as TGTGCCAGCAGCCAAGAGTCGTGGGAGGACCAAGAGACCCAGTACTTC. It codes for CASSQESWEDQETQYF.

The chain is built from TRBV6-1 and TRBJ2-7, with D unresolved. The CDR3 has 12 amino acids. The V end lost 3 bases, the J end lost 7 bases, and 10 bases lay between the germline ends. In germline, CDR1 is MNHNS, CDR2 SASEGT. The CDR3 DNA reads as TGTGCCAGCAGTGAGCCTACAAGGGAGCAGTACTTC. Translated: CASSEPTREQYF.

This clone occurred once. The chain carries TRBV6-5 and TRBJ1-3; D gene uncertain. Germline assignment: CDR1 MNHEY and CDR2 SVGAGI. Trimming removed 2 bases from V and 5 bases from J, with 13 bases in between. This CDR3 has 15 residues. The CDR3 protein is CASSYGRNIRNTIYF. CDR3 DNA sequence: TGTGCCAGCAGTTACGGCAGAAATATTCGAAACACCATATATTTT.

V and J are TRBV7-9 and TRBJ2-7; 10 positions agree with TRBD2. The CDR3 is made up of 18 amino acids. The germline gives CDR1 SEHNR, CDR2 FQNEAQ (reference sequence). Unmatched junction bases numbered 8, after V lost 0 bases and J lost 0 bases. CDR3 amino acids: CASSLAGASGSASYEQYF. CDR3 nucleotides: TGTGCCAGCAGCTTAGCGGGGGCTAGCGGGAGTGCCTCCTACGAGCAGTACTTC.

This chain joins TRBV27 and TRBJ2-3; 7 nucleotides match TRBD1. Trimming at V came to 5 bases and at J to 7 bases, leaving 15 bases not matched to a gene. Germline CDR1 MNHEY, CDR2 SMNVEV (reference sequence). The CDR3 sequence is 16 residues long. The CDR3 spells CASSTLGQPKLNTQYF. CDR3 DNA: TGTGCCAGCAGTACCTTGGGACAGCCGAAGCTAAATACGCAGTATTTT.

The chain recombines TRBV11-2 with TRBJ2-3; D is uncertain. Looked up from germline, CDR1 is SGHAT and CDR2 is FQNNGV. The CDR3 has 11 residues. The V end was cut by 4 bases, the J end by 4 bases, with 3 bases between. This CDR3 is CASSWADTQYF. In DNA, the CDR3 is TGTGCCAGCAGCTGGGCAGATACGCAGTATTTT.

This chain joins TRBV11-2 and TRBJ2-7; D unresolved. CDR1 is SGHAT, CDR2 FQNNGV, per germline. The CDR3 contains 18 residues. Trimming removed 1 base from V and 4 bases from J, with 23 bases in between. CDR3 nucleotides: TGTGCCAGCAGCTTAGGAGGTACGGGCCGGGTCGCGAATTACGAGCAGTACTTC. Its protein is CASSLGGTGRVANYEQYF.

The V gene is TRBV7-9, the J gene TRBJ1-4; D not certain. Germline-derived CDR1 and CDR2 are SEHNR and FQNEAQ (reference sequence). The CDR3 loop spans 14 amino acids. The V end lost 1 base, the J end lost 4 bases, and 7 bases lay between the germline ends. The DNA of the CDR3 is TGTGCCAGCAGCTTAGTCAGAGATAATGAAAAACTGTTTTTT. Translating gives CASSLVRDNEKLFF.

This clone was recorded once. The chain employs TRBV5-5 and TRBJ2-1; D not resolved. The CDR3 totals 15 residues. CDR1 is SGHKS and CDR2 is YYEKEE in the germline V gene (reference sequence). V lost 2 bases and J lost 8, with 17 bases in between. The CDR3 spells CASSLYRVKTDEQFF. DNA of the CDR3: TGTGCCAGCAGCTTATACCGGGTCAAGACCGATGAGCAGTTCTTC. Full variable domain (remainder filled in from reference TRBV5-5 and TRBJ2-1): DAGVTQSPTHLIKTRGQQVTLRCSPISGHKSVSWYQQVLGQGPQFIFQYYEKEERGRGNFPDRFSARQFPNYSSELNVNALLLGDSALYLCASSLYRVKTDEQFFGPGTRLTVL.

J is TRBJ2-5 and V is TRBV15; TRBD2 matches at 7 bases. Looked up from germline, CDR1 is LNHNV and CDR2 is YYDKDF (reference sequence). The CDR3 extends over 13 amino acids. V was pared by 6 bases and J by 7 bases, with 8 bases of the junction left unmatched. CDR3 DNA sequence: TGTGCCACCAGTCAGCGGGGCGGGGGGACCCAGTACTTC. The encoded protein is CATSQRGGGTQYF.

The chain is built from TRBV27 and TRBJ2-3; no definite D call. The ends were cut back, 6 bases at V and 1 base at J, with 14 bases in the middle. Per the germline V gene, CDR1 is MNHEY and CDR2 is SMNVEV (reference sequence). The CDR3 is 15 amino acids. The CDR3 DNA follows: TGTGCCAGCAGCCTGATCAGTTCGGGCACAGATACGCAGTATTTT. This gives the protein CASSLISSGTDTQYF.

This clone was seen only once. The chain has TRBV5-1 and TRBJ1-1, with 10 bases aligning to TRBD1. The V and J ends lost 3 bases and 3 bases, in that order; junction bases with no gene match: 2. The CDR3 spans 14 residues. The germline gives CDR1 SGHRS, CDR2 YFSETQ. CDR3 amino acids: CASSWGTGDTEAFF. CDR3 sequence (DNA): TGCGCCAGCAGCTGGGGGACAGGGGACACTGAAGCTTTCTTT.

The CDR3 spells CASSLGRDSDSGANVLTF. The DNA of the CDR3 is TGTGCCAGCAGCTTAGGACGGGACTCAGACTCTGGGGCCAACGTCCTGACTTTC. The chain links TRBV7-9 to TRBJ2-6, with a possible D match to TRBD2 (6 bases). The CDR3 length is 18 residues. Per germline, CDR1 SEHNR and CDR2 FQNEAQ (reference sequence). Trimming stripped 1 base from V and 0 bases from J, with 13 bases between.

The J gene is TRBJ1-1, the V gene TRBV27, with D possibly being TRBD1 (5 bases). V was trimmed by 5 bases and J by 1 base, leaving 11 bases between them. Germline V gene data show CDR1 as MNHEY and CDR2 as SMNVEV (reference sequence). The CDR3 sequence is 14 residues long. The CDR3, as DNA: TGTGCCAGCAGTCCAGGGCTTCCGAACACTGAAGCTTTCTTT. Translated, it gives CASSPGLPNTEAFF.